This T cell receptor (beta chain) was recorded in a study of CD8+CD57+ T cells in acquired aplastic anemia. Looking at the study overall: The study obtained an average of roughly 2.9 ug of DNA from sorted CD4+ and CD8+ cells.

In germline, CDR1 is SGHTA, CDR2 FQGTGA. Unmatched junction bases numbered 3, after V lost 4 bases and J lost 2 bases. CDR3 length: 15 residues. This clonotype appeared a few times. The antigen is unknown. Genomic DNA, the template, was used for profiling of the TCR beta VDJ and CDR3. Each CDR3 protein is one row after TCRdb ran MiXCR on the reads. This table holds 400,000 to 600,000 distinct CDR3 sequences, roughly 34% found once. The authors sequenced patients whose flow cytometry had shown CD8+CD57+ cell expansion. Among the patients, none had received any therapy at the time of blood sampling. Regarding the study as a whole: Both patients and controls carried the same twenty-nine CD8+ CDR3 sequences. CD8+ Simpson's diversity showed no significant patient-control difference.

This chain joins TRBV7-3 and TRBJ2-5; 11 nucleotides line up with TRBD2. The sample taken for sequencing was sorted CD4+, CD8+, or CD8+CD57+ T cells (not recorded which) from PBMCs. The receptor was isolated from a human donor with aplastic anemia. CDR3 DNA sequence: TGTGCCAGCAGCTCTTTAGCGGGGGGGCAAGAGACCCAGTACTTC. Translating it yields CASSSLAGGQETQYF.